These 23 T cell receptor beta chains share one sample of origin, sequenced in a study of shared clonotypes between healthy human individuals. Sequenced by immunoSEQ multiplex PCR; TCRdb stores in-frame clones only, minus some. The profile shows more than 2,000,000 clones, over 85% of them singletons. Input material: naive CD4+ T cells sorted from blood. Indicated subset: CD45RA+ positively selected. These receptors all stem from a man in his late teens or twenties in good health.

As to this clone: One junction end does not reproduce the germline sequence, and a read error may be involved. The V and J genes are TRBV7-9 and TRBJ1-2; 7 nucleotides agree with TRBD1. Looked up from germline, CDR1 is SEHNR and CDR2 is FQNEAQ (reference sequence). The CDR3 sequence is 11 residues long. This CDR3 is CASRSTGTAAF. Written as DNA, the CDR3 is TGTGCCAGCAGATCTACCGGGACAGCTGCCTTC. The whole variable domain, filled in from reference TRBV7-9 and TRBJ1-2, reads DTGVSQNPRHKITKRGQNVTFRCDPISEHNRLYWYRQTLGQGPEFLTYFQNEAQLEKSRLLSDRFSAERPKGSFSTLEIQRTEQGDSAMYLCASRSTGTAAFGSGTRLTVV.

This chain links TRBV18 with TRBJ2-7, with D possibly matching TRBD1 (6 bases). Trimming removed 2 bases at V and 6 bases at J, with 17 bases between. Per germline, CDR1 KGHSH and CDR2 LQKENI. The CDR3 length is 15 residues. This CDR3 is CASSPTIVRGGEQYF. In nucleotides, the CDR3 is TGTGCCAGCTCACCAACCATAGTCAGGGGTGGCGAGCAGTACTTC. The full variable domain, rest sourced from reference TRBV18 and TRBJ2-7, is NAGVMQNPRHLVRRRGQEARLRCSPMKGHSHVYWYRQLPEEGLKFMVYLQKENIIDESGMPKERFSAEFPKEGPSILRIQQVVRGDSAAYFCASSPTIVRGGEQYFGPGTRLTVT.

CDR3 sequence: CASSFNIPRGLLWNTEAFF. Written as DNA, the CDR3 is TGTGCCAGCAGTTTTAATATCCCCCGGGGCCTCTTATGGAACACTGAAGCTTTCTTT. J is TRBJ1-1 and V is TRBV27; D might be TRBD1 (5 bases). With 3 bases removed from V and 1 base from J, the gap between germline ends came to 24 bases. This CDR3 is built from 19 residues. The germline CDR1 and CDR2 sequences are MNHEY and SMNVEV (reference sequence).

This chain connects TRBV2 to TRBJ2-7; D uncertain. CDR1 and CDR2 from the germline V gene are SNHLY and FYNNEI. Between the trimmed V and J ends, which lost 5 bases and 2 bases, there was a span of 10 bases. The CDR3 loop spans 13 amino acids. The CDR3 DNA sequence: TGTGCCAGCAGTCCCCTTTCCACCTACGAGCAGTACTTC. This sequence encodes CASSPLSTYEQYF.

This clone occurred a few times. This sample also contains other DNA sequences that code for the same CDR3. The chain recombines TRBV9 with TRBJ1-1, with 7 bases fitting TRBD1. Trimming cost V 0 bases and J 5 bases; bases outside gene matches: 4. The length of the CDR3 is 14 residues. CDR1 SGDLS and CDR2 YYNGEE come from the germline V gene. In DNA, the CDR3 is TGTGCCAGCAGCGTAGGACAGGGTGGGACTGAAGCTTTCTTT. Encoded protein: CASSVGQGGTEAFF.

The chain couples TRBV5-1 to TRBJ2-5; D is possibly TRBD1 (5 bases). The CDR3 extends over 16 amino acids. The germline V gene encodes CDR1 SGHRS and CDR2 YFSETQ. The V gene lost 7 bases and the J gene lost 1 base, with 20 bases spanning the gap. Here the CDR3 reads CASGVRGTGFQETQYF. The CDR3 region has the DNA TGCGCCAGCGGTGTAAGGGGCACGGGCTTCCAAGAGACCCAGTACTTC.

This sequence joins TRBV11-2 and TRBJ2-7, with D unresolved. This CDR3 is built from 11 residues. Germline CDR1 is SGHAT and CDR2 is FQNNGV. Trimming removed 0 bases from V and 6 bases from J, with 3 bases in between. The CDR3 nucleotides read TGTGCCAGCAGCTTAGATCTCGAGCAGTACTTC. The encoded protein is CASSLDLEQYF.

The gene calls are TRBV6-6 and TRBJ1-1, with 9 bases matching TRBD1. CDR1 and CDR2 from the germline V gene are MNHNY and SVGAGI (reference sequence). V shed 6 bases, J shed 8 bases, and the junction held 13 bases outside the gene matches. The CDR3 loop spans 15 amino acids. The CDR3, as DNA: TGTGCCAGCAGCGAGGTCCTAACAGGGGGCATCGAAGCTTTCTTT. Translated: CASSEVLTGGIEAFF.

This clone appeared once. This chain connects TRBV5-1 to TRBJ2-3; D perhaps matches TRBD2 (6 bases). There are 14 residues in the CDR3. Germline V CDR1 and CDR2: SGHRS, YFSETQ. The V end lost 7 bases, the J end lost 3 bases, and 15 bases lay between the germline ends. For the CDR3, the DNA is TGCGCCAGCGAAGCCGGCGGGGCGACAGATACGCAGTATTTT. This translates into CASEAGGATDTQYF.

The V and J genes are TRBV6-5 and TRBJ1-1, with unresolved D. Germline CDR1 is MNHEY and CDR2 is SVGAGI. Trimming stripped 8 bases from V and 0 bases from J, with 13 bases between. There are 14 residues in the CDR3. The CDR3 coding sequence is TGTGCCAGCCGGCGGGAACTTCTGAACACTGAAGCTTTCTTT. The encoded protein is CASRRELLNTEAFF.

The CDR3 sequence: CASSDTGTYNSPLHF. CDR3 bases: TGTGCCAGCAGTGACACAGGGACCTATAATTCACCCCTCCACTTT. This rearrangement joins TRBV6-1 to TRBJ1-6, with D possibly being TRBD1 (6 bases). Trimming took 3 bases from V and 2 from J, leaving 8 bases between them. There are 15 residues in the CDR3. Germline V lookup: CDR1 MNHNS, CDR2 SASEGT.

The chain links TRBV19 to TRBJ2-5, with D possibly TRBD1 on 6 matching bases. The ends were cut back, 6 bases at V and 7 bases at J, with 27 bases in the middle. Germline CDR1 reads LNHDA; CDR2 reads SQIVND (reference sequence). This CDR3 comprises 17 residues. CDR3: CASRFIRATGPKRTQYF. In DNA form, the CDR3 reads TGTGCCAGTAGGTTTATTAGGGCGACAGGCCCAAAAAGGACCCAGTACTTC. Full variable domain (rest looked up from reference TRBV19 and TRBJ2-5): DGGITQSPKYLFRKEGQNVTLSCEQNLNHDAMYWYRQDPGQGLRLIYYSQIVNDFQKGDIAEGYSVSREKKESFPLTVTSAQKNPTAFYLCASRFIRATGPKRTQYFGPGTRLLVL.

A word on this clone: The same CDR3 is also encoded by other DNA sequences in this sample. V is TRBV5-1 and J is TRBJ2-7; D not certain. Germline CDR1 reads SGHRS; CDR2 reads YFSETQ. Between the trimmed V and J ends, which lost 2 bases and 5 bases, there was a span of 8 bases. This CDR3 comprises 12 residues. The CDR3 DNA reads TGCGCCAGCAGCTTACCTGCGGACGAGCAGTACTTC. Protein sequence: CASSLPADEQYF.

To note about this clone: Within the sample, other DNA sequences also encode this same CDR3. The gene calls are TRBV6-5 and TRBJ1-1; TRBD1 is a possible D gene (6 bases). The germline gives CDR1 MNHEY, CDR2 SVGAGI. The V gene lost 6 bases and the J gene lost 2 bases, with 7 bases spanning the gap. This CDR3 is 12 amino acids long. CDR3 in amino acids: CASRGANTEAFF. The CDR3 DNA follows: TGTGCCAGCAGGGGGGCTAACACTGAAGCTTTCTTT.

CDR3 in DNA: TGTGCCAGCAGCCCAAGGACAGGCTCCTACGAGCAGTACTTC. Protein: CASSPRTGSYEQYF. The chain employs TRBV11-2 and TRBJ2-7; 7 positions match TRBD1. The trim removed 5 bases at V and 0 bases at J, leaving 4 bases unmatched. The CDR3 is 14 amino acids. Germline V gene data show CDR1 as SGHAT and CDR2 as FQNNGV.

This rearrangement joins TRBV6-1 to TRBJ1-2; the match to TRBD1 covers 11 bases. The V gene's germline CDR1 is MNHNS and CDR2 SASEGT. V was clipped by 4 bases and J by 4 bases; unmatched bases: 8. This CDR3 spans 16 amino acids. The CDR3, as DNA: TGTGCCAGCAGTGCTGCCGGGACAGGGGGTACCTATGGCTACACCTTC. It yields the protein CASSAAGTGGTYGYTF.

The genes are TRBV5-6 and TRBJ2-5; TRBD2 might be the D (6 bases). V shed 2 bases and J shed 2 bases, with 16 bases lying between them. Germline values: CDR1 SGHDT, CDR2 YYEEEE. The CDR3 spans 16 residues. CDR3 nucleotide sequence: TGTGCCAGCAGCTTTATACCGGGACTCACACAAGAGACCCAGTACTTC. It specifies CASSFIPGLTQETQYF.

This clone was observed once. The chain joins TRBV7-2 to TRBJ2-5; D uncertain. Germline V CDR1 and CDR2: SGHTA, FQGNSA. CDR3 length: 13 amino acids. V was cut by 1 base and J by 5 bases, with 8 bases left in between. This chain's CDR3 is CASSLDGRETQYF. The DNA of the CDR3 is TGTGCCAGCAGCTTAGATGGCCGGGAGACCCAGTACTTC. The complete variable domain, with remaining parts taken from reference TRBV7-2 and TRBJ2-5, reads GAGVSQSPSNKVTEKGKDVELRCDPISGHTALYWYRQSLGQGLEFLIYFQGNSAPDKSGLPSDRFSAERTGGSVSTLTIQRTQQEDSAVYLCASSLDGRETQYFGPGTRLLVL.

The V gene is TRBV5-1, the J gene TRBJ1-3; D call uncertain. Trimming stripped 0 bases from V and 4 bases from J, with 11 bases between. Germline V gene sequence: CDR1 SGHRS, CDR2 YFSETQ. This CDR3 has 15 amino acids. The CDR3 bases are TGCGCCAGCAGCTTGGAAGGGAGCAAAGGAAACACCATATATTTT. Residues: CASSLEGSKGNTIYF.

The J gene is TRBJ2-3, the V gene TRBV6-6; D uncertain. V was pared by 5 bases and J by 3 bases, with 6 bases between. Germline V gene data show CDR1 as MNHNY and CDR2 as SVGAGI (reference sequence). The CDR3 runs 12 residues. CDR3: CASSTWTDTQYF. Written as DNA, the CDR3 is TGTGCCAGCAGTACGTGGACAGATACGCAGTATTTT.

The chain employs TRBV6-5 and TRBJ2-1; 13 bases fit TRBD2. With V trimmed by 5 bases and J by 12 bases, 10 bases remained unmatched. The CDR3 is made up of 15 amino acids. The germline gives CDR1 MNHEY, CDR2 SVGAGI. As DNA, the CDR3 is TGTGCCAGCAGTGCCCAACTAGCGGGGGGGCAACGGCAGTTCTTC. It yields the protein CASSAQLAGGQRQFF.

Worth noting for this clone: Other nucleotide sequences in the sample specify the same CDR3. The chain uses TRBV11-3 and TRBJ1-1; the D is unclear. V was shortened by 5 bases and J by 2 bases, with 9 bases between the two germline ends. The CDR3 is made up of 13 amino acids. Looked up from germline, CDR1 is SGHNT and CDR2 is YENEEA. The DNA for the CDR3 is TGTGCCAGCAGCCTGGATCGTAACACTGAAGCTTTCTTT. Translation gives CASSLDRNTEAFF.

The chain is built from TRBV19 and TRBJ2-5; D is possibly TRBD1 (5 bases). From germline, CDR1 is LNHDA and CDR2 SQIVND (reference sequence). V was pared by 1 base and J by 0 bases, with 12 bases between. CDR3 size: 16 residues. The CDR3, as DNA: TGTGCCAGTAGTATAGGGGGCGCCAGCTACCAAGAGACCCAGTACTTC. Its protein product is CASSIGGASYQETQYF.